This is a list of T cell receptor beta chains from one sample in a study of blood T cell repertoires in COVID-19. Data came from immunoSEQ multiplex PCR; TCRdb stores just in-frame clones and leaves some out. Of approximately 260,000 clones in the sample, roughly 85% were seen once. The sequenced material came from PBMCs or T cells enriched from blood (not recorded which). Receptor source: a woman aged 45 to 65 who had been exposed to COVID-19. CDR3s leave out the opening cysteine and the closing phenylalanine or tryptophan. Only some rows state a clone size, as once, few, many or a class for expanded clones.

size	V	length	J	CDR3
.	TRBV5-1	11	TRBJ1-1	ASSLVWEGEAF
.	TRBV5-1	13	TRBJ1-2	ASGHGQGVNYGYT
once	TRBV6-5	12	TRBJ1-4	ASSYSRRGEKLF
.	TRBV30	13	TRBJ1-2	AWSDGTGVEYGYT
.	TRBV2	11	TRBJ1-3	ASRRLQGNTIY
.	TRBV19	13	TRBJ1-5	ASSTLGGFNQPQH
.	TRBV5-6	12	TRBJ2-7	ASSSGTGDYEQY
.	TRBV6-5	11	TRBJ1-2	ASKGQGVWGYT
.	TRBV4-2	14	TRBJ2-3	ASSPGLAGGADTQY
.	TRBV28	14	TRBJ2-4	ASSSTGTGRANIQY
.	TRBV5-1	13	TRBJ2-3	ASSRSGANTDTQY
.	TRBV6-1	14	TRBJ2-7	ASSEAALGGLYEQY
.	TRBV7-9	14	TRBJ1-4	ASSPDGGYANEKLF
.	TRBV30	10	TRBJ1-2	AWSGQGYGYT
.	TRBV19	13	TRBJ1-1	ASSILQDMNTEAF
.	TRBV28	11	TRBJ2-7	ASSVSNFYEQY
few	TRBV11-2	11	TRBJ2-5	ASSSRTGGAQY
.	TRBV5-6	13	TRBJ2-1	ASSSTGQGLNEQF
.	TRBV5-4	12	TRBJ1-4	ASSLAGVNEKLF
.	TRBV9	11	TRBJ1-1	ASSVKQGTEAF
.	TRBV11-2	13	TRBJ1-6	ASSFQGSGGSPLH
.	TRBV28	14	TRBJ1-1	ASSPILGAGNTEAF
.	TRBV25-1	13	TRBJ1-2	ATWSSTGGAYGYT
.	TRBV6-5	13	TRBJ1-2	ATDTKDRGNYGYT